The 26 T cell receptor beta chains below were found in one sample sequenced in a study of shared clonotypes between healthy human individuals. Generated by immunoSEQ multiplex PCR, the TCRdb table keeps only in-frame clones and is missing some. The sample carries approximately 710,000 clones, less than 95% recorded once. What was sequenced was memory CD8+ T cells from PBMCs. The subset denotes: CD45RO+ cells pooled with CCR7-negative TemRA cells. The receptors were sampled from a man younger than 35 in good health. Some clones in this sample may be carry-over from other donors' samples.

The chain employs TRBV10-2 and TRBJ1-4; D might be TRBD1 (6 bases). With 8 bases removed from V and 0 bases from J, the gap between germline ends came to 22 bases. CDR1 is WSHSY and CDR2 is SAAADI in the germline V gene. The CDR3 is 18 amino acids. CDR3: CASRIRQETSSTNEKLFF. The DNA for the CDR3 is TGCGCCAGCCGGATCAGACAGGAGACCTCCTCAACTAATGAAAAACTGTTTTTT.

The genes are TRBV4-1 and TRBJ2-1; 8 positions agree with TRBD2. The germline V gene has CDR1 MGHRA and CDR2 YSYEKL. The CDR3 consists of 16 residues. V shed 1 base and J 9 bases; nucleotides not matched to a gene: 11. The DNA of the CDR3 is TGCGCCAGCAGCCAAGTATCCGGGAGGGGCTCGGGTGAGCAGTTCTTC. It is translated as CASSQVSGRGSGEQFF.

This clone was detected once. This chain joins TRBV5-1 and TRBJ2-1; D may be TRBD2 (5 bases). This CDR3 contains 14 residues. With 3 bases removed from V and 10 bases from J, the gap between germline ends came to 17 bases. CDR1 and CDR2 (germline): SGHRS, YFSETQ. The CDR3 reads CASSYGSGIGEQFF. CDR3 DNA: TGCGCCAGCAGCTATGGGTCCGGGATCGGGGAGCAGTTCTTC. The entire variable domain, with the rest obtained from reference TRBV5-1 and TRBJ2-1, is as follows: KAGVTQTPRYLIKTRGQQVTLSCSPISGHRSVSWYQQTPGQGLQFLFEYFSETQRNKGNFPGRFSGRQFSNSRSEMNVSTLELGDSALYLCASSYGSGIGEQFFGPGTRLTVL.

The CDR3 coding sequence is TGCGCCAGCAGTCAACGGAGGGGGCCCTACGAGCAGTACTTC. It is translated as CASSQRRGPYEQYF. This chain uses TRBV23-1 with TRBJ2-7, with D perhaps matching TRBD1 (7 bases). Being an ORF, TRBV23-1 has a function that is uncertain. The V end lost 2 bases, the J end lost 2 bases, and 10 bases lay between the germline ends. The CDR3 runs 14 residues.

The chain joins TRBV5-1 to TRBJ2-1; D might be TRBD1 (6 bases). Between the trimmed V and J ends, which lost 3 bases and 6 bases, there was a span of 10 bases. The CDR3 covers 13 residues. Germline CDR1 is SGHRS and CDR2 is YFSETQ. CDR3 protein: CASSSKGGNEQFF. CDR3 DNA sequence: TGCGCCAGCAGCTCTAAAGGGGGCAATGAGCAGTTCTTC.

The J gene is TRBJ2-3, the V gene TRBV5-1; TRBD2 might be the D (6 bases). The length of the CDR3 is 15 residues. Trimming stripped 4 bases from V and 0 bases from J, with 12 bases between. Germline lookup yields CDR1 SGHRS and CDR2 YFSETQ. CDR3 DNA: TGCGCCAGCAGCCGATTGGGGACTAGCACAGATACGCAGTATTTT. It yields the protein CASSRLGTSTDTQYF.

In its sample, this clone ranks as large (0.1 to 1%). As DNA, the CDR3 is TGTGCCAGCAGCGCGCGGAGGAGTCTAGCGGAGTTCACAGATACGCAGTATTTT. Amino acids: CASSARRSLAEFTDTQYF. V gene TRBV9 combines with J gene TRBJ2-3, with 7 bases aligning to TRBD2. V shed 3 bases and J 2 bases; nucleotides not matched to a gene: 15. CDR3 length: 18 residues. The germline V gene has CDR1 SGDLS and CDR2 YYNGEE.

The chain has TRBV19 and TRBJ2-7, with unresolved D. The CDR3 sequence is 13 residues long. Per the germline V gene, CDR1 is LNHDA and CDR2 is SQIVND (reference sequence). The ends were cut back, 0 bases at V and 4 bases at J, with 7 bases in the middle. The CDR3: CASSIDGRYEQYF. In DNA, the CDR3 is TGTGCCAGTAGTATAGATGGGCGGTACGAGCAGTACTTC. Full variable domain (missing parts from reference TRBV19 and TRBJ2-7): DGGITQSPKYLFRKEGQNVTLSCEQNLNHDAMYWYRQDPGQGLRLIYYSQIVNDFQKGDIAEGYSVSREKKESFPLTVTSAQKNPTAFYLCASSIDGRYEQYFGPGTRLTVT.

The J gene is TRBJ2-2, the V gene TRBV9, with D perhaps given as TRBD1 or TRBD2 (6 bases each). Germline V gene sequence: CDR1 SGDLS, CDR2 YYNGEE. V shed 3 bases and J shed 13 bases, with 19 bases lying between them. The CDR3 sequence is 14 residues long. The CDR3 region is CASSGQGHGRGLFF. CDR3 DNA sequence: TGTGCCAGCAGCGGTCAGGGGCACGGGAGAGGGCTGTTTTTT.

The rearrangement links TRBV5-1 to TRBJ2-7, with 8 bases lining up with TRBD1. Unmatched junction bases numbered 22, after V lost 7 bases and J lost 4 bases. This CDR3 has 18 amino acids. Germline CDR1 SGHRS, CDR2 YFSETQ. CDR3 sequence reads: CASRPTGASLRPLYEQYF. The CDR3 DNA reads as TGCGCCAGCCGCCCGACAGGGGCGAGTCTTAGACCCCTGTACGAGCAGTACTTC.

The chain employs TRBV13 and TRBJ2-1, with TRBD2 matching 13 bases. Trimming removed 5 bases from V and 7 bases from J; junction bases left unmatched: 5. CDR1 is PRHDT, CDR2 FYEKMQ, per germline (reference sequence). The CDR3 is made up of 15 amino acids. DNA of the CDR3: TGTGCCAGCAGCCTTACTAGCGGGAGGGAGAATGAGCAGTTCTTC. This gives the protein CASSLTSGRENEQFF.

The rearrangement links TRBV5-1 to TRBJ1-1; D gene unclear. Germline V CDR1 and CDR2: SGHRS, YFSETQ. V was pared by 1 base and J by 3 bases, with 10 bases between. There are 14 residues in the CDR3. The CDR3 DNA follows: TGCGCCAGCAGCTTGAGGTCGGTGGACACTGAAGCTTTCTTT. Its protein product is CASSLRSVDTEAFF. Looking up the rest from reference TRBV5-1 and TRBJ1-1 gives the full variable domain: KAGVTQTPRYLIKTRGQQVTLSCSPISGHRSVSWYQQTPGQGLQFLFEYFSETQRNKGNFPGRFSGRQFSNSRSEMNVSTLELGDSALYLCASSLRSVDTEAFFGQGTRLTVV.

The chain links TRBV7-2 to TRBJ2-7; D is uncertain. V lost 3 bases and J 0 bases, leaving 12 bases between the germline ends. CDR3 length equals 15 residues. Per germline, CDR1 SGHTA and CDR2 FQGNSA. The CDR3 DNA is TGTGCCAGCAGCTTGAGGCTAGATCACTCCTACGAGCAGTACTTC. It specifies CASSLRLDHSYEQYF. Drawing the rest from reference TRBV7-2 and TRBJ2-7, the complete variable domain is GAGVSQSPSNKVTEKGKDVELRCDPISGHTALYWYRQSLGQGLEFLIYFQGNSAPDKSGLPSDRFSAERTGGSVSTLTIQRTQQEDSAVYLCASSLRLDHSYEQYFGPGTRLTVT.

The V gene is TRBV27, the J gene TRBJ2-3; 11 positions match TRBD2. The CDR3 spans 17 residues. J was trimmed by 1 base and V by 3 bases; bases with no gene match: 6. Per germline, CDR1 MNHEY and CDR2 SMNVEV (reference sequence). The CDR3 nucleotides are TGTGCCAGCAGTTTCTCCCGACTAGCGGGACGCACAGATACGCAGTATTTT. Translating gives CASSFSRLAGRTDTQYF.

The genes are TRBV15 and TRBJ1-1, with D possibly TRBD1 on 5 matching bases. The ends were cut back, 0 bases at V and 1 base at J, with 9 bases in the middle. Germline CDR1 LNHNV, CDR2 YYDKDF (reference sequence). The CDR3 has 15 amino acids. In DNA form, the CDR3 reads TGTGCCACCAGCAGAGAAGGGGCCCCGAACACTGAAGCTTTCTTT. This codes for CATSREGAPNTEAFF.

V is TRBV6-5 and J is TRBJ2-7, with no clear D. V was clipped by 0 bases and J by 3 bases, with 9 bases between them. CDR1 MNHEY and CDR2 SVGAGI come from the germline V gene. CDR3 length equals 14 residues. The CDR3 DNA is TGTGCCAGCAGTTACTCGATTTCCGTCTACGAGCAGTACTTC. The encoded protein is CASSYSISVYEQYF.

The rearrangement links TRBV29-1 to TRBJ2-1, with TRBD1 as a possible D gene (6 bases). Between the trimmed V and J ends, which lost 6 bases and 14 bases, there was a span of 17 bases. The CDR3 runs to 11 residues. The germline gives CDR1 SQVTM, CDR2 ANQGSEA. Written as DNA, the CDR3 is TGCAGCGTCAAAATGGGTACAGGGAAGTTCTTC. Translating it yields CSVKMGTGKFF.

The chain joins TRBV7-3 to TRBJ1-2; perhaps TRBD1 as D (5 bases). V shed 0 bases and J shed 3 bases, with 5 bases lying between them. There are 13 residues in the CDR3. Germline V lookup: CDR1 SGHTA, CDR2 FQGTGA. CDR3 sequence reads: CASSLTGDYGYTF. The DNA of the CDR3 is TGTGCCAGCAGCTTAACAGGGGACTATGGCTACACCTTC.

Only one count was recorded for this clone. The DNA for the CDR3 is TGTGCCAGCAGCCCTGGGACAGGGGGCTATGGCTACACCTTC. The encoded protein is CASSPGTGGYGYTF. The V and J genes are TRBV9 and TRBJ1-2; the match to TRBD1 covers 11 bases. The CDR3 length is 14 residues. Germline CDR1 SGDLS, CDR2 YYNGEE. V trimming: 4 bases; J trimming: 4 bases; junction bases outside the gene matches: 3.

This chain links TRBV9 with TRBJ2-1; D not resolved. Between the trimmed V and J ends, which lost 3 bases and 7 bases, there was a span of 17 bases. The CDR3 is 15 residues long. Germline V gives CDR1 SGDLS, CDR2 YYNGEE. The CDR3 region is CASSAWDHASNEQFF. CDR3 DNA: TGTGCCAGCAGCGCCTGGGATCACGCGAGTAATGAGCAGTTCTTC.

The chain has TRBV7-2 and TRBJ2-5, with D perhaps being TRBD1 or TRBD2 (5 bases each). TRBJ2-7 explains the end of the DNA better; the J call may be wrong. Germline V gene data show CDR1 as SGHTA and CDR2 as FQGNSA. The CDR3 contains 15 residues. In nucleotides, the CDR3 is TGTGCCAGCAGCTTAGTCGGGACCTCCTTCTACGAGCAGTACTTC. This translates into CASSLVGTSFYEQYF.

V is TRBV19 and J is TRBJ1-1, with TRBD1 as a possible D gene (6 bases). This CDR3 contains 16 residues. Trimming took off 7 bases at V and 5 bases at J, with 23 bases between the two ends. Germline V gene lookup returns CDR1 LNHDA and CDR2 SQIVND (reference sequence). CDR3 residues: CASTPWGPGGVTEAFF. The DNA for the CDR3 is TGTGCCAGTACACCTTGGGGGCCCGGCGGGGTTACTGAAGCTTTCTTT.

This clone is a singleton in its sample. J is TRBJ1-5 and V is TRBV21-1. TRBV21-1 is assigned pseudogene status. This CDR3 has 12 amino acids. The CDR3 DNA is TGTGCCAGCAGCAAAGTGGGGACCCGGAGGCATTTT. Translating it yields CASSKVGTRRHF.

This clone was observed a few times. The chain couples TRBV7-9 to TRBJ1-1, with 7 bases lining up with TRBD1. The V segment lost 3 bases and the J segment 6 bases; nucleotides outside the gene matches: 7. CDR1 is SEHNR and CDR2 is FQNEAQ in the germline V gene (reference sequence). The CDR3 has 14 residues. Written as DNA, the CDR3 is TGTGCCAGCAGCTTGTCCGGGACAGTTGCTGAAGCTTTCTTT. The encoded protein is CASSLSGTVAEAFF.

The rearrangement uses TRBV5-3 and TRBJ2-3; the match to TRBD2 covers 10 bases. TRBV5-3 belongs to the ORF category, with a function that is uncertain. The junction had 22 bases not matched to a gene; V was cut back by 3 bases and J by 0 bases. The CDR3 covers 22 residues. The DNA for the CDR3 is TGTGCCAGAAGCTGCTATAAAACGGGACTAGCGCTACCTGGTGCTAGCACAGATACGCAGTATTTT. Its translation is CARSCYKTGLALPGASTDTQYF.

As for this clone: A read error likely explains this, since a far larger clone differs by one base. The chain uses TRBV11-2 and TRBJ2-7, with a weak D call TRBD2 (6 bases). From germline, CDR1 is SGHAT and CDR2 FQNNGV. The CDR3 length is 16 residues. CDR3 DNA: TGCGCCAGCAGCCCCGGGCCGGGAGTGGGGCCCTACGAGCAGTACTTC. Translating it yields CASSPGPGVGPYEQYF.